Listed here is a single T cell receptor beta chain. Assay: immunoSEQ multiplex PCR; the TCRdb copy retains only in-frame clones and omits some. The table lists tens of thousands of clones, approximately 92% of them singletons, with more than 2% in the top ten. The data stem from a study of T cell changes during pregnancy in multiple sclerosis. The CDR3 length is 14 residues. The V gene's germline CDR1 is LNHDA and CDR2 SQIVND (reference sequence). V lost 2 bases, J lost 3 bases, and 10 bases lay in between. The sequence was collected from a female donor with multiple sclerosis, enrolled in a pregnancy study. This specimen consisted of peripheral blood, obtained after pregnancy. The gene calls are TRBV19 and TRBJ1-2; D remains ambiguous. CDR3 sequence (DNA): TGTGCCAGTAGTATATGGGGAGGCCACTATGGCTACACCTTC. Translation gives CASSIWGGHYGYTF.